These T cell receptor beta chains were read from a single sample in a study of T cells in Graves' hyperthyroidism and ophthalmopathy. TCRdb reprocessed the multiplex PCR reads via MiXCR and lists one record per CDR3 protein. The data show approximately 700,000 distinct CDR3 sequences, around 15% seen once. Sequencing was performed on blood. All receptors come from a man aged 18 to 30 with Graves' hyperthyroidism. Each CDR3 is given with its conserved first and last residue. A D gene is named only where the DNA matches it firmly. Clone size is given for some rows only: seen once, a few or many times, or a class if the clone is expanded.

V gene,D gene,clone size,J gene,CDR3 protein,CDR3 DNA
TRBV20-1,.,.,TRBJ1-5,CSAREDFGPQHF,TGCAGTGCCCGGGAGGACTTTGGGCCCCAGCATTTT
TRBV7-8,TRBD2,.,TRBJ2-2,CASISGGRMIGELFF,TGTGCCAGCATCTCGGGGGGGCGTATGATCGGGGAGCTGTTTTTT
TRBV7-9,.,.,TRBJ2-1,CASSLAVANEQFF,TGTGCCAGCAGCTTAGCGGTTGCCAATGAGCAGTTCTTC
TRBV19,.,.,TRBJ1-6,CASSIDKPRRSSYNSPLHF,TGTGCCAGTAGTATAGACAAACCCAGACGGAGCTCCTATAATTCACCCCTCCACTTT
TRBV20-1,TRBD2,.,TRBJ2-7,CSASSGRAEQYF,TGCAGTGCTTCTAGCGGGAGGGCCGAGCAGTACTTC
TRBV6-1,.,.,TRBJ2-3,CASGLSEADTQYF,TGTGCCAGCGGCTTGTCGGAGGCCGATACGCAGTATTTT
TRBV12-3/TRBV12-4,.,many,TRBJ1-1,CASSSGPAGVFEAFF,.
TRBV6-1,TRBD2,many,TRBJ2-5,CASSEGKAGGETQYF,TGTGCCAGCAGTGAAGGGAAAGCGGGAGGAGAGACCCAGTACTTC
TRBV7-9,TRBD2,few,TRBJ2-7,CASSLILAGPYEQCF,TGTGCCAGCAGCCTTATACTAGCGGGACCGTACGAGCAGTGCTTC
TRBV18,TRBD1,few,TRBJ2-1,CASSPVGQQPHNEQFF,TGTGCCAGCTCACCGGTGGGACAGCAACCCCACAATGAGCAGTTCTTC
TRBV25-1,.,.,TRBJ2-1,CASSDVGQVRDEQFF,TGTGCCAGCAGTGATGTGGGGCAGGTGAGGGATGAGCAGTTCTTC
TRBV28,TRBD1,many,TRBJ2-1,CASSLGTGWDEQFF,TGTGCCAGCAGTTTAGGGACAGGGTGGGATGAGCAGTTCTTC
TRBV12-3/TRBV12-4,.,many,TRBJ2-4,CASSLEVAKNIQYF,TGTGCCAGCAGTTTAGAAGTAGCCAAAAACATTCAGTACTTC
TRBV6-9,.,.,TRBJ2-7,CASSYFAGIYEQYF,TGTGCCAGCAGTTACTTTGCGGGAATCTACGAGCAGTACTTC
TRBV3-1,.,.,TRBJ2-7,CANSLGYATDEQYF,TGTGCCAACAGCCTTGGATATGCGACCGACGAGCAGTACTTC
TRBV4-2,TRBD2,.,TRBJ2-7,CASSQQTSGRTYEQYF,TGTGCCAGCAGCCAACAGACTAGCGGGAGAACCTACGAGCAGTACTTC
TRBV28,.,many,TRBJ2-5,CASSPHQTVVETQYF,TGTGCCAGCAGCCCCCACCAGACTGTCGTAGAGACCCAGTACTTC
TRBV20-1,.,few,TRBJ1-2,CSAFRARATNYGYTF,TGCAGTGCCTTTCGGGCCCGGGCCACTAACTATGGCTACACCTTC
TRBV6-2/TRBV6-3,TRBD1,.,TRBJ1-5,CASSRTDRTYSNQPQHF,TGTGCCAGCAGTCGAACGGACAGGACCTATAGCAATCAGCCCCAGCATTTT
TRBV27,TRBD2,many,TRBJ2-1,CASSQGLAGEQFF,TGTGCCAGCAGTCAAGGACTAGCAGGAGAGCAGTTCTTC
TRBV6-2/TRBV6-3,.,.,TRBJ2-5,CASNPRDSAQETQYF,TGTGCCAGCAACCCCCGCGACAGTGCCCAAGAGACCCAGTACTTC
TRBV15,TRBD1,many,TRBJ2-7,CATSIGQGAYEQYF,TGTGCCACCAGCATCGGACAGGGAGCCTACGAGCAGTACTTC
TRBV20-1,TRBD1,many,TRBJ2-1,CSAREGGRYNEQFF,TGCAGTGCTAGAGAAGGGGGCAGGTACAATGAGCAGTTCTTC
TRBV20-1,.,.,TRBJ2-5,CSAGRDPAETQYF,TGCAGTGCTGGCCGGGACCCCGCAGAGACCCAGTACTTC
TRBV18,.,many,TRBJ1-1,CASSPDLAGSSNTEAFF,TGTGCCAGCTCACCCGACCTGGCAGGATCATCGAACACTGAAGCTTTCTTT
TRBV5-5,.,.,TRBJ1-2,CASSLNRDYHGYTF,TGTGCCAGCAGCTTGAACAGGGACTATCATGGCTACACCTTC
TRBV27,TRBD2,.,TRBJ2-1,CASTLVNPGLAGRVSYNEQFF,TGTGCCAGCACCCTTGTAAACCCCGGACTAGCGGGAAGGGTCTCCTACAATGAGCAGTTCTTC
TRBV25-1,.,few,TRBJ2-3,CASSAYITDTQYF,TGTGCCAGCAGTGCATATATCACAGATACGCAGTATTTT
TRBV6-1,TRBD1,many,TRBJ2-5,CASRGRGYQETQYF,TGTGCCAGCAGGGGCAGGGGGTACCAAGAGACCCAGTACTTC
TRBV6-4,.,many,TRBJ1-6,CASSEGKGHSPLHF,TGTGCCAGCAGTGAGGGGAAGGGGCATTCACCCCTCCACTTT
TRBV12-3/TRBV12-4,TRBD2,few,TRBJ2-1,CASSLSGREGYNEQFF,TGTGCCAGCAGTCTAAGTGGCCGGGAGGGGTACAATGAGCAGTTCTTC